The T cell receptor (beta chain) under discussion was sequenced for a study of cytomegalovirus exposure and HLA in healthy donors. A multiplex PCR was run with 60 Vbeta primers and 13 Jbeta primers. The table came from immunoSEQ multiplex PCR; TCRdb's copy has only in-frame clones and leaves some out. The data contain 150,000 to 200,000 clones, approximately 80% of them singletons. The clonotype comes from a woman aged 30 to 39 in good health and CMV-seronegative. The sequenced sample was PBMCs.

The CDR3 DNA follows: TGTGCCAGCAGTAGCGCCGGGACACTGGAGGGCTACACCTTC. It codes for CASSSAGTLEGYTF. J is TRBJ1-2 and V is TRBV27; perhaps TRBD1 as D (6 bases). Trimming cost V 5 bases and J 8 bases, with 18 bases left between them. The germline gives CDR1 MNHEY, CDR2 SMNVEV (reference sequence). CDR3 size: 14 residues.